Presented here are 2 T cell receptor beta chains from one specimen sequenced in a study of cytomegalovirus exposure and HLA in healthy donors. The PCR employed 60 Vbeta primers together with 13 Jbeta primers. TCRdb keeps only in-frame clones here, not all; method: immunoSEQ multiplex PCR. The table includes about 140,000 clones, 75% to 80% detected once. The sequenced sample consisted of PBMCs. The source of these receptors is a woman aged 30 to 39 in good health and CMV-seronegative.

The chain recombines TRBV29-1 with TRBJ2-1, with D possibly TRBD1 on 6 matching bases. The germline gives CDR1 SQVTM, CDR2 ANQGSEA. The CDR3 spans 13 residues. V lost 7 bases to trimming and J lost 3 bases, with 13 bases between them. CDR3 DNA: TGCAGCGCAACAGGGCTTGACTACAATGAGCAGTTCTTC. Its translation: CSATGLDYNEQFF.

The chain combines TRBV27 with TRBJ2-7, with 10 bases that match TRBD1. The germline V gene encodes CDR1 MNHEY and CDR2 SMNVEV (reference sequence). V lost 5 bases, J lost 4 bases, and 5 bases stayed unmatched. The CDR3 loop spans 14 amino acids. The CDR3 DNA follows: TGTGCCAGCAGTCTCCGGACAGGGGGGTACGAGCAGTACTTC. This codes for CASSLRTGGYEQYF.